This T cell receptor (beta chain) was captured in a study of response to subunit inactivated influenza vaccine. TCRdb reanalysed the RT-PCR reads using MiXCR and keeps one entry per CDR3 protein. The sample lists around 790,000 distinct CDR3 sequences; 21% were seen once. This clonotype was seen only a few times. Its antigen is unknown. Study-wide points: After each seasonal influenza vaccination, few new T cells are recruited, the authors suggested.

The source material was PBMCs from blood, sampled 4 to 6 days after vaccination. The clonotype was recovered from a man aged 45-65 years who received an inactivated influenza vaccine.

The CDR3 sequence is CASSQDFQETQYF. For the CDR3, the DNA is TGTGCCAGCAGTCAAGACTTCCAAGAGACCCAGTACTTC. J is TRBJ2-5 and V is TRBV6-1, with D hard to call. V dropped 5 bases and J dropped 1 base, with 8 bases sitting between them. Germline V gene lookup returns CDR1 MNHNS and CDR2 SASEGT. The CDR3 extends over 13 amino acids.